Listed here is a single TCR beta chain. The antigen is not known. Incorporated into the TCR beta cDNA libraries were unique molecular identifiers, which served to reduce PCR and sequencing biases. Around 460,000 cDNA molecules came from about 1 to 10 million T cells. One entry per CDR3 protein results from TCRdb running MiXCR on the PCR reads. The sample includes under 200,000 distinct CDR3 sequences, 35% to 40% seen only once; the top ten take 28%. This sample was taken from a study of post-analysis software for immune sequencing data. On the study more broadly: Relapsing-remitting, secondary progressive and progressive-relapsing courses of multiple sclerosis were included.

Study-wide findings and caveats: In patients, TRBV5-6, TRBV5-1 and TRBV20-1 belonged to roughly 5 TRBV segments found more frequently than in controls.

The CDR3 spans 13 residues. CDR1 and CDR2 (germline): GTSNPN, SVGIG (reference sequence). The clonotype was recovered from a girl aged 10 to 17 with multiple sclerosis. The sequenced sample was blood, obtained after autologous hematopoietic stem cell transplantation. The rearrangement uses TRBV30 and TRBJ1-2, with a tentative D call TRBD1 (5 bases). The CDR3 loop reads CTSTGGENYGYTF. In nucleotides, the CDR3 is TGTACCTCCACGGGAGGGGAGAATTACGGCTACACCTTC.